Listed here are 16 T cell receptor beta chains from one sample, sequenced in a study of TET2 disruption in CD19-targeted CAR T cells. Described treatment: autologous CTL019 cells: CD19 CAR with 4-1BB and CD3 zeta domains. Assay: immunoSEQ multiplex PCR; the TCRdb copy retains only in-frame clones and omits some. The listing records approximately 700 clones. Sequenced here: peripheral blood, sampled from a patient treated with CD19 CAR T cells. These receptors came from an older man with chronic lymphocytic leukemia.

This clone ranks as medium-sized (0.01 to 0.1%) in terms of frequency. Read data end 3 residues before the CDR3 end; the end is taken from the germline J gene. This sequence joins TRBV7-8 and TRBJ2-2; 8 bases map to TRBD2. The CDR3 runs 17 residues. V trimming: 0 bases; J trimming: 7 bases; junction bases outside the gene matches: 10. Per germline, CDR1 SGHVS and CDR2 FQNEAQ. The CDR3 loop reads CASSLAPPGTRGGELFF. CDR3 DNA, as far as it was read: TGTGCCAGCAGCTTAGCGCCCCCCGGGACTAGAGGCGGGGAG.

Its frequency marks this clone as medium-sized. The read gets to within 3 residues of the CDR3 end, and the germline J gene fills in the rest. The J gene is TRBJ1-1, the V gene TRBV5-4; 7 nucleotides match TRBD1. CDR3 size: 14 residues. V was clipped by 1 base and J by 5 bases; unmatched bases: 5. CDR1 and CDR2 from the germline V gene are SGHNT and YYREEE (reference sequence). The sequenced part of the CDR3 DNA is TGTGCCAGCAGCTTGTGGGCAGGGGGGACTGAA. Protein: CASSLWAGGTE. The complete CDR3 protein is CASSLWAGGTEAFF.

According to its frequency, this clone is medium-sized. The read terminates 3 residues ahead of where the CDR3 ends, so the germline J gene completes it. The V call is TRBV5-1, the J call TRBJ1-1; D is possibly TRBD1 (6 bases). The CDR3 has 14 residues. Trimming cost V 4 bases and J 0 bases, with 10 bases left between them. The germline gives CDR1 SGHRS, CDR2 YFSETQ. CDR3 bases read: TGCGCCAGCAGCCCAGGGGCGGTGAACACTGAA. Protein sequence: CASSPGAVNTE. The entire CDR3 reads CASSPGAVNTEAFF.

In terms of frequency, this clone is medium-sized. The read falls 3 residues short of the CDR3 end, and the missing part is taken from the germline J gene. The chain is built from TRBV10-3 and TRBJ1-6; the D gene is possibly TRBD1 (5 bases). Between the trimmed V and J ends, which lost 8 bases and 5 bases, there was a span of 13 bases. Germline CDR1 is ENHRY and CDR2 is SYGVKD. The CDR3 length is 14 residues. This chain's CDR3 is CAISRQSNNSPLHF. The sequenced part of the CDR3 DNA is TGTGCCATCTCGCGACAGAGTAATAATTCACCC.

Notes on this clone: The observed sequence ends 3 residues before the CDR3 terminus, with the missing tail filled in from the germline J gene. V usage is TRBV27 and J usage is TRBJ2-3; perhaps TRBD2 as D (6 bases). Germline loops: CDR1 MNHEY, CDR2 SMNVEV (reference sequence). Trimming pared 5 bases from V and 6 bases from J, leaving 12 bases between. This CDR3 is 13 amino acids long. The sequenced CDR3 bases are TGTGCCAGCAGTCGACCAGGGAGGGATACG. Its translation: CASSRPGRDT. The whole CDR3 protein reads CASSRPGRDTQYF.

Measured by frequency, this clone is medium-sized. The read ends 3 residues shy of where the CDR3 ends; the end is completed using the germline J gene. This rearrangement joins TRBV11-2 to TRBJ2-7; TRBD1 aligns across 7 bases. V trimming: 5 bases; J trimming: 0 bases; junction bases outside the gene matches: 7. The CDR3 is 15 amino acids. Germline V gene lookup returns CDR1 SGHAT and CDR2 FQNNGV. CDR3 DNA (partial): TGTGCCAGCAGCCCAAGACAGGGTTTCTCCTACGAG. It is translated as CASSPRQGFSYE. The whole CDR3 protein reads CASSPRQGFSYEQYF.

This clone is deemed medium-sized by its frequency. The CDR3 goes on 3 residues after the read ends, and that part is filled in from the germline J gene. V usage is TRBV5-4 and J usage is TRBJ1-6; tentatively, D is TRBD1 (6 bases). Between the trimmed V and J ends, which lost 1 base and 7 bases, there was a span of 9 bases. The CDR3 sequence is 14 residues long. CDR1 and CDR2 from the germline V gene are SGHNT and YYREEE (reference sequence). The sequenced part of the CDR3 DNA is TGTGCCAGCAGCTTGATTCAGGGGAATTCACCC. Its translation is CASSLIQGNSP. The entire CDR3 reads CASSLIQGNSPLHF.

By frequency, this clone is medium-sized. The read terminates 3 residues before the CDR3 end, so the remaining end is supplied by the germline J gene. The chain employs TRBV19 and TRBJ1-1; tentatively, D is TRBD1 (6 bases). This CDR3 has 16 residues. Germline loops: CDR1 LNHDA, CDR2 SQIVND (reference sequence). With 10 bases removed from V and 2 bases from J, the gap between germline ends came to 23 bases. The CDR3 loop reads CATRGGQGRKNTEAFF. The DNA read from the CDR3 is TGTGCCACCCGTGGTGGGCAGGGGCGCAAAAACACTGAA.

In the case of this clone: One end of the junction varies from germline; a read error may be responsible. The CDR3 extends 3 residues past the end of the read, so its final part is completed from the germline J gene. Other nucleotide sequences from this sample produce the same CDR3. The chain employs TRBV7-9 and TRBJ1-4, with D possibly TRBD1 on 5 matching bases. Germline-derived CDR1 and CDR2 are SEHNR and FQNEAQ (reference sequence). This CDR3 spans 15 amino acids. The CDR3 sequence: CASSFQGATNEKLFF. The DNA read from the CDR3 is TGTGCCAGCAGCTTTCAGGGAGCAACTAACGAAAAA.

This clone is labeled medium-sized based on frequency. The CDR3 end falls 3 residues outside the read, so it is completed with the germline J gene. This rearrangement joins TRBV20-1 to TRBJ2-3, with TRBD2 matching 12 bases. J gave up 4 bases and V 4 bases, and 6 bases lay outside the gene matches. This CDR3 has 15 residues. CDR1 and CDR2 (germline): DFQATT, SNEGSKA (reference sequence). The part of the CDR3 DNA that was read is TGCAGTGCTAACGCCCTAGCGGGGGGGCCAGATACG. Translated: CSANALAGGPDT. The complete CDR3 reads CSANALAGGPDTQYF.

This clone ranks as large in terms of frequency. CDR3 DNA, as far as it was read: TGTGCCAGCAGCCCGTGGACAGGGGGCGGCACCGGGGAG. Translated: CASSPWTGGGTGE. The whole CDR3 protein reads CASSPWTGGGTGELFF. The chain combines TRBV7-3 with TRBJ2-2; 11 bases map to TRBD1. Coverage ceases 3 residues before the CDR3 finishes, and the germline J gene fills in the end. With 5 bases clipped from V and 4 bases from J, the junction kept 6 bases outside the gene matches. The CDR3 is 16 amino acids. The V gene's germline CDR1 is SGHTA and CDR2 FQGTGA.

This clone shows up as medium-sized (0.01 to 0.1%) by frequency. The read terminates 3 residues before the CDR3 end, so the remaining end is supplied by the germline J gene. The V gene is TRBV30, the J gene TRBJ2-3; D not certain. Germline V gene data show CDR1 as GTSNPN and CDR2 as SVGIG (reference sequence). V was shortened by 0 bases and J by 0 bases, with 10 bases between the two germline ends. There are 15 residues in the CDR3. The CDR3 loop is CAWSVGQMSTDTQYF. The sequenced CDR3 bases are TGTGCCTGGAGTGTAGGTCAGATGAGCACAGATACG.

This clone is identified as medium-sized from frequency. The CDR3 bases that were read are TGTGCCAGCACCACCCCTGGCGGGGGTCATTCCTACGAG. The encoded protein is CASTTPGGGHSYE. The whole CDR3 protein reads CASTTPGGGHSYEQYF. The chain is built from TRBV6-2 or TRBV6-3 and TRBJ2-7, with 7 bases fitting TRBD2. Read coverage stops 3 residues before the CDR3 terminus; the germline J gene supplies the remainder. Germline CDR1 is MNHEY and CDR2 is SVGEGT. The V and J ends lost 7 bases and 1 base, in that order; junction bases with no gene match: 13. The CDR3 loop spans 16 amino acids.

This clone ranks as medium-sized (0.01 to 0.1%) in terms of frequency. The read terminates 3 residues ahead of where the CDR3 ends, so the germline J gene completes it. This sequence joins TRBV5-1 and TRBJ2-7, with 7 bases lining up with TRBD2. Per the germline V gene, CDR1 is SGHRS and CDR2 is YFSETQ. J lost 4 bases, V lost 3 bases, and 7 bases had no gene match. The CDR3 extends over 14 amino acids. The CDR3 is CASSSGLAVYEQYF. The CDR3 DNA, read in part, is TGCGCCAGCAGCTCGGGGCTAGCGGTATACGAG.

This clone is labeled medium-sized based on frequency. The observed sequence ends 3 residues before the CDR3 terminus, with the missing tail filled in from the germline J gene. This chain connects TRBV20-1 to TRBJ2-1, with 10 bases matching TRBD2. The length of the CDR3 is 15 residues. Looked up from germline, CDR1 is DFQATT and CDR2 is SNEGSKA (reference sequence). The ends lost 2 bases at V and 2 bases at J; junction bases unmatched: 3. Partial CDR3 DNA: TGCAGTGCTAGACTAGCGGGGGCTCCCTACAATGAG. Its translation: CSARLAGAPYNE. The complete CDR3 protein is CSARLAGAPYNEQFF.

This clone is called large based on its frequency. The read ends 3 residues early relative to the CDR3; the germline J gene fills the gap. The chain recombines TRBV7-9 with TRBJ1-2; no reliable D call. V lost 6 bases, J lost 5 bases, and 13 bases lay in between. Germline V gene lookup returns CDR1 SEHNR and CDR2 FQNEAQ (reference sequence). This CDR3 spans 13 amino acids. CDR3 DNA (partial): TGTGCCAGCAGTCGGGGAAACTCTTATGGC. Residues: CASSRGNSYG. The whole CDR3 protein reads CASSRGNSYGYTF.